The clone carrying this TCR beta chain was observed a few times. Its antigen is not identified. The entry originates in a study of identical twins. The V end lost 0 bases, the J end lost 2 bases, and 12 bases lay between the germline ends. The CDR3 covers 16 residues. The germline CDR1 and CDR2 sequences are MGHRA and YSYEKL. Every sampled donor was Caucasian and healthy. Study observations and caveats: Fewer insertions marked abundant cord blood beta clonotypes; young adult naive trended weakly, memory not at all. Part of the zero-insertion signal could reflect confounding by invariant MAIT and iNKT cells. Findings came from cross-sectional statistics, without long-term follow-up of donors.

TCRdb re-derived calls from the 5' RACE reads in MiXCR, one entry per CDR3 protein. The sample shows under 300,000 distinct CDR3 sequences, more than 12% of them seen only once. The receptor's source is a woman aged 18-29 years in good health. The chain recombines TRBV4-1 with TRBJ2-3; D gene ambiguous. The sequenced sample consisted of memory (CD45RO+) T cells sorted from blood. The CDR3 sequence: CASSQESARATDTQYF. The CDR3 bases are TGCGCCAGCAGCCAAGAATCTGCGAGAGCCACAGATACGCAGTATTTT.